One sample yielded the 21 T cell receptor beta chains listed below, sequenced in a study of CD8+CD57+ T cells in acquired aplastic anemia. The TCR beta profiling, which covered VDJ combination and CDR3 sequence, was carried out using genomic DNA as the template. One entry per CDR3 protein, called by TCRdb with MiXCR from the reads. Of about 120,000 distinct CDR3 sequences listed, about 50% are singletons. CD8+CD57+ cell expansion had been shown by flow cytometry in patients chosen for sequencing. Specimen: sorted CD4+, CD8+, or CD8+CD57+ T cells (not recorded which) from PBMCs. These receptor sequences come from a human donor with aplastic anemia.

The J gene is TRBJ1-1, the V gene TRBV19, with D hard to call. The V gene's germline CDR1 is LNHDA and CDR2 SQIVND (reference sequence). CDR3 length equals 13 residues. V was pared by 0 bases and J by 8 bases, with 10 bases between. CDR3 in amino acids: CASSIDLEGEAFF. As DNA, the CDR3 is TGTGCCAGTAGTATAGATCTTGAGGGAGAAGCTTTCTTT.

This clonotype came up a few times. The junction departs from germline at one end; a sequencing error may be responsible. The gene calls are TRBV7-7 and TRBJ2-1; D possibly corresponds to TRBD1 (6 bases). The germline V gene has CDR1 SSHAT and CDR2 FNYEAQ (reference sequence). The CDR3 runs 13 residues. The DNA for the CDR3 is TGTGCTAGCAGCTTCGCAAGGGGGAATGAGCAGTTCTTC. Translated: CASSFARGNEQFF.

The chain carries TRBV2 and TRBJ1-5; 9 bases fit TRBD1. The V segment lost 2 bases and the J segment 6 bases; nucleotides outside the gene matches: 8. Germline V gives CDR1 SNHLY, CDR2 FYNNEI. The CDR3 length is 16 residues. As DNA, the CDR3 is TGTGCCAGCAGTGAAATGGGACAGGGCTTGGGTCAGCCCCAGCATTTT. Translation: CASSEMGQGLGQPQHF.

V is TRBV12-3 or TRBV12-4 and J is TRBJ1-5; no firm D call. Trimming stripped 2 bases from V and 2 bases from J, with 7 bases between. CDR3 length equals 14 residues. For the CDR3, the DNA is TGTGCCAGCAGTTTAATAGGAGGCAATCAGCCCCAGCATTTT. It yields the protein CASSLIGGNQPQHF.

V gene TRBV7-8 combines with J gene TRBJ2-5; 8 bases align to TRBD2. Germline V gene lookup returns CDR1 SGHVS and CDR2 FQNEAQ. This CDR3 has 13 residues. The ends lost 3 bases at V and 4 bases at J; junction bases unmatched: 1. The CDR3 is CASSFSGVETQYF. The CDR3 DNA reads as TGTGCCAGCAGCTTTAGCGGGGTAGAGACCCAGTACTTC.

This clonotype showed up many times. The chain couples TRBV5-1 to TRBJ1-2; D call uncertain. The CDR3 runs to 15 residues. Germline V lookup: CDR1 SGHRS, CDR2 YFSETQ. V lost 0 bases, J lost 5 bases, and 14 bases lay in between. DNA for the CDR3: TGCGCCAGCAGCTTGGGAGAGGGAGGGCCATATGGCTACACCTTC. It yields the protein CASSLGEGGPYGYTF.

The V gene is TRBV7-6, the J gene TRBJ2-7, with D perhaps TRBD1 or TRBD2 (5 bases each). Trimming removed 5 bases at V and 7 bases at J, with 15 bases between. The CDR3 has 13 residues. CDR1 is SGHVS, CDR2 FNYEAQ, per germline. DNA of the CDR3: TGTGCCAGCAGCCCCGGGACGGGAATGGAGCAGTACTTC. Translating it yields CASSPGTGMEQYF.

This clonotype showed up just a few times. The chain recombines TRBV20-1 with TRBJ2-7; 7 nucleotides line up with TRBD1. Germline V gene sequence: CDR1 DFQATT, CDR2 SNEGSKA (reference sequence). Trimming at V came to 3 bases and at J to 4 bases, leaving 6 bases not matched to a gene. The CDR3 is 13 residues long. The DNA for the CDR3 is TGCAGTGCTAGGGGTGACAGGGATTACGAGCAGTACGTC. It translates to CSARGDRDYEQYV.

The chain recombines TRBV10-3 with TRBJ2-7, with D hard to call. The ends were cut back, 0 bases at V and 3 bases at J, with 3 bases in the middle. Per germline, CDR1 ENHRY and CDR2 SYGVKD. CDR3 length equals 12 residues. Here the CDR3 reads CAISESIYEQYF. In DNA, the CDR3 is TGTGCCATCAGTGAGTCTATCTACGAGCAGTACTTC.

V gene TRBV7-9 combines with J gene TRBJ2-3; D gene uncertain. Trimming pared 6 bases from V and 2 bases from J, leaving 9 bases between. The CDR3 consists of 13 residues. Germline V lookup: CDR1 SEHNR, CDR2 FQNEAQ (reference sequence). This CDR3 is CASSPRHTDTQYF. In DNA form, the CDR3 reads TGTGCCAGCAGTCCCCGCCACACAGATACGCAGTATTTT. Based on the CDR3 plus reference TRBV7-9 and TRBJ2-3, the full variable domain is DTGVSQNPRHKITKRGQNVTFRCDPISEHNRLYWYRQTLGQGPEFLTYFQNEAQLEKSRLLSDRFSAERPKGSFSTLEIQRTEQGDSAMYLCASSPRHTDTQYFGPGTRLTVL.

The chain joins TRBV5-1 to TRBJ2-2; tentatively, D is TRBD1 (6 bases). The CDR3 length is 13 residues. V was trimmed by 4 bases and J by 6 bases, leaving 10 bases between them. Germline V lookup: CDR1 SGHRS, CDR2 YFSETQ. The DNA of the CDR3 is TGCGCCAGCAGCGCAGGGGTGGCCGGGGAGCTGTTTTTT. Translating gives CASSAGVAGELFF. Full variable domain (outside the CDR3, taken from reference TRBV5-1 and TRBJ2-2): KAGVTQTPRYLIKTRGQQVTLSCSPISGHRSVSWYQQTPGQGLQFLFEYFSETQRNKGNFPGRFSGRQFSNSRSEMNVSTLELGDSALYLCASSAGVAGELFFGEGSRLTVL.

Turning to this clonotype: The junction does not match germline at one end; this may be a read error. V usage is TRBV20-1 and J usage is TRBJ2-7, with TRBD2 matching over 12 bases. CDR1 DFQATT and CDR2 SNEGSKA come from the germline V gene (reference sequence). The CDR3 length is 17 residues. Here the CDR3 DNA reads TGCAGTGCAAGAGGGTGGCTAGCGGGAGGGCCGCCCTACGAGCAGTACTTC. As protein: CSARGWLAGGPPYEQYF.

The chain joins TRBV20-1 to TRBJ2-7; D possibly corresponds to TRBD2 (6 bases). Germline values: CDR1 DFQATT, CDR2 SNEGSKA (reference sequence). Trimming left V 4 bases short and J 11 bases short, with 6 bases between. The CDR3 length is 8 residues. CDR3 in DNA: TGCAGTGCTACGGGGGAGTACTTC. Its protein is CSATGEYF.

With regard to this clonotype: The missing conserved phenylalanine or tryptophan at the end of this CDR3 makes a read error likely. The genes are TRBV6-5 and TRBJ1-1; D unclear. V dropped 0 bases and J dropped 5 bases, with 10 bases sitting between them. Germline values: CDR1 MNHEY, CDR2 SVGAGI. The CDR3 totals 14 residues. DNA of the CDR3: TGTGCCAGCAGTTACTCCTCGGGGAGGACTGAAGCTTTCTTA. Amino acids: CASSYSSGRTEAFL.

V is TRBV19 and J is TRBJ2-1, with 8 positions matching TRBD2. Unmatched junction bases numbered 7, after V lost 5 bases and J lost 7 bases. CDR1 is LNHDA, CDR2 SQIVND, per germline (reference sequence). The CDR3 contains 14 residues. The CDR3 loop is CASSLGGGLNEQFF. The CDR3 region has the DNA TGTGCCAGTAGTCTCGGCGGGGGGTTAAATGAGCAGTTCTTC. The full variable domain, its missing parts supplied by reference TRBV19 and TRBJ2-1, is DGGITQSPKYLFRKEGQNVTLSCEQNLNHDAMYWYRQDPGQGLRLIYYSQIVNDFQKGDIAEGYSVSREKKESFPLTVTSAQKNPTAFYLCASSLGGGLNEQFFGPGTRLTVL.

V and J are TRBV20-1 and TRBJ2-1; 9 nucleotides align to TRBD1. The length of the CDR3 is 13 residues. The V gene's germline CDR1 is DFQATT and CDR2 SNEGSKA (reference sequence). Trimming cost V 1 base and J 6 bases; bases outside gene matches: 1. Here the CDR3 DNA reads TGCAGTGCTAGAGCGGGACAGGGCAATGAGCAGTTCTTC. It is translated as CSARAGQGNEQFF.

This chain links TRBV7-9 with TRBJ1-6; D remains ambiguous. CDR3 length: 14 residues. Germline CDR1 is SEHNR and CDR2 is FQNEAQ (reference sequence). Trimming cost V 1 base and J 9 bases, with 10 bases left between them. CDR3 sequence reads: CASSLEPMGSPLHF. The CDR3 coding sequence is TGTGCCAGCAGCTTAGAGCCCATGGGTTCACCCCTCCACTTT.

The genes are TRBV10-3 and TRBJ1-6; 7 positions match TRBD1. J gave up 12 bases and V 4 bases, and 9 bases lay outside the gene matches. Germline lookup yields CDR1 ENHRY and CDR2 SYGVKD. The CDR3 is made up of 14 amino acids. The CDR3, as DNA: TGTGCCATCAGTGTTGGGACAGTATTAGAACCCCTCCACTTT. Translating it yields CAISVGTVLEPLHF.

The CDR3 DNA is TGTGCCAGCAGCTTGGCAGGGGCCACCGGGGAGCTGTTTTTT. Translation: CASSLAGATGELFF. This chain links TRBV5-4 with TRBJ2-2; D is perhaps TRBD1 (6 bases). The length of the CDR3 is 14 residues. Germline CDR1 is SGHNT and CDR2 is YYREEE (reference sequence). Trimming removed 0 bases at V and 4 bases at J, with 7 bases between.

This clonotype has a handful of counts. V is TRBV19 and J is TRBJ2-7; perhaps TRBD1 as D (6 bases). The CDR3 extends over 13 amino acids. V dropped 4 bases and J dropped 0 bases, with 7 bases sitting between them. The V gene's germline CDR1 is LNHDA and CDR2 SQIVND (reference sequence). The CDR3 spells CASSNRDSYEQYF. The CDR3, as DNA: TGTGCCAGTAGTAACAGGGACTCCTACGAGCAGTACTTC. Filled out from reference TRBV19 and TRBJ2-7, the complete variable domain reads DGGITQSPKYLFRKEGQNVTLSCEQNLNHDAMYWYRQDPGQGLRLIYYSQIVNDFQKGDIAEGYSVSREKKESFPLTVTSAQKNPTAFYLCASSNRDSYEQYFGPGTRLTVT.

The gene calls are TRBV25-1 and TRBJ1-2; D not certain. Per the germline V gene, CDR1 is MGHDK and CDR2 is SYGVNS. With 1 base removed from V and 4 bases from J, the gap between germline ends came to 10 bases. The CDR3 spans 14 residues. The CDR3 bases are TGTGCCAGCAGTGAATCGGCGTATTCCTATGGCTACACCTTC. Translating gives CASSESAYSYGYTF.